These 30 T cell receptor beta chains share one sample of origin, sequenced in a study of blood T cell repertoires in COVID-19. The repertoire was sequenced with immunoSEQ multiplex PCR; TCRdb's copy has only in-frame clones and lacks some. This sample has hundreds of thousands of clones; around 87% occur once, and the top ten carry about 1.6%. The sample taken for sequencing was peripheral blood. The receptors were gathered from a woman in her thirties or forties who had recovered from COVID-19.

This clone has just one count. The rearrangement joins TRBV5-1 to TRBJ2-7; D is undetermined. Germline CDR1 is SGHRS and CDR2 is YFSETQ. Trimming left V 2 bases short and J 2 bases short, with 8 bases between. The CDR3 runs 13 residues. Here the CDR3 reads CASSFPDTYEQYF. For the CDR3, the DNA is TGCGCCAGCAGCTTTCCAGATACCTACGAGCAGTACTTC.

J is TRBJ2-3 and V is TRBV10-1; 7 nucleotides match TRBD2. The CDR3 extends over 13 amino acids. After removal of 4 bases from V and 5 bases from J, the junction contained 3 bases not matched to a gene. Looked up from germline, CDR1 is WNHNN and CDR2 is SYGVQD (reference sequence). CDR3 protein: CASSGVAGDTQYF. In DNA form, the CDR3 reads TGCGCCAGCAGTGGCGTAGCGGGAGATACGCAGTATTTT.

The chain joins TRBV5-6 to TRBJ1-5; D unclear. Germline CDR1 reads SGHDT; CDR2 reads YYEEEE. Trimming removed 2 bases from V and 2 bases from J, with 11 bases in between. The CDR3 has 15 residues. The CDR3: CASSFGGWGNQPQHF. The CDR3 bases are TGTGCCAGCAGCTTCGGAGGTTGGGGCAATCAGCCCCAGCATTTT.

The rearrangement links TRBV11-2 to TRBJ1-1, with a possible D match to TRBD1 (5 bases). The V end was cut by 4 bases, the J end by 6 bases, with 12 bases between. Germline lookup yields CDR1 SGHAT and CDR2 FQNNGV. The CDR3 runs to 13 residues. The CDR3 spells CASSWTGGAEAFF. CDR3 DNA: TGTGCCAGCAGCTGGACTGGGGGGGCTGAAGCTTTCTTT.

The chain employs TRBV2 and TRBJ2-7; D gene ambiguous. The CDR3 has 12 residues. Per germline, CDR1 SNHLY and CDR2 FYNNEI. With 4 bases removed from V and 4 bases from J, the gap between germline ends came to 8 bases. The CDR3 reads CASSAQQYEQYF. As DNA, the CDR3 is TGTGCCAGCAGTGCACAGCAATACGAGCAGTACTTC.

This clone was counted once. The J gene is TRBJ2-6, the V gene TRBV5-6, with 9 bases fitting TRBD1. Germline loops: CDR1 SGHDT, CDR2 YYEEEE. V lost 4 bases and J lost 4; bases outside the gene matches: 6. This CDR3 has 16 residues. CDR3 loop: CASSVPDRGGANVLTF. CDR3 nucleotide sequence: TGTGCCAGCAGCGTACCCGACAGGGGGGGGGCCAACGTCCTGACTTTC.

CDR3 amino acids: CASSSGDIGEQFF. In DNA form, the CDR3 reads TGTGCCAGCAGCTCTGGGGACATAGGTGAGCAGTTCTTC. V and J are TRBV7-7 and TRBJ2-1; TRBD1 might be the D (6 bases). V was cut by 4 bases and J by 9 bases, with 13 bases left in between. Per the germline V gene, CDR1 is SSHAT and CDR2 is FNYEAQ (reference sequence). There are 13 residues in the CDR3.

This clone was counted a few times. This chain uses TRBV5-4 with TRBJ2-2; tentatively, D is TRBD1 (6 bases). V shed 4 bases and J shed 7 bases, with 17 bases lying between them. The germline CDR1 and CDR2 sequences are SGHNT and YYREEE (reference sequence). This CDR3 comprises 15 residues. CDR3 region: CASSLGGGAGGELFF. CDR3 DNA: TGTGCCAGCAGCCTTGGGGGCGGAGCCGGCGGGGAGCTGTTTTTT.

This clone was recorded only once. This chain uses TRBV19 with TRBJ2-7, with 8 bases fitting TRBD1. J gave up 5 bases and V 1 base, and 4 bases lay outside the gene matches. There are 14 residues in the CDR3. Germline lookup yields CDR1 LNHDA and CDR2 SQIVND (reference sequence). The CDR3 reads CASSIAQGADEQYF. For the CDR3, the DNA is TGTGCCAGTAGTATAGCCCAGGGGGCGGACGAGCAGTACTTC.

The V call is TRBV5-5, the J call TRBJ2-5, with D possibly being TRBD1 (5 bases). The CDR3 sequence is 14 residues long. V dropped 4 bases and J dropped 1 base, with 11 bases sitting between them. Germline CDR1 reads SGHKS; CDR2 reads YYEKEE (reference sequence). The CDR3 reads CASSDYQGQETQYF. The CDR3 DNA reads TGTGCCAGCAGCGATTATCAGGGCCAAGAGACCCAGTACTTC.

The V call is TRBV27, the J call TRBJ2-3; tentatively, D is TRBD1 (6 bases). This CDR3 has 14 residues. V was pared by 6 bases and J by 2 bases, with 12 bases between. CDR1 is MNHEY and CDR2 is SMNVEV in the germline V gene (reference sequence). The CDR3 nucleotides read TGTGCCAGCAGCTTGACAGGACCCACAGATACGCAGTATTTT. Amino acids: CASSLTGPTDTQYF.

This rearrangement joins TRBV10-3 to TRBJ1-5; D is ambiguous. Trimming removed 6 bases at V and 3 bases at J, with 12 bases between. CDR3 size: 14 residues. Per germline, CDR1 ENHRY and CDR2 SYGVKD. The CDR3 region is CAIRSDIINQPQHF. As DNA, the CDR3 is TGTGCCATCAGATCCGACATAATCAATCAGCCCCAGCATTTT.

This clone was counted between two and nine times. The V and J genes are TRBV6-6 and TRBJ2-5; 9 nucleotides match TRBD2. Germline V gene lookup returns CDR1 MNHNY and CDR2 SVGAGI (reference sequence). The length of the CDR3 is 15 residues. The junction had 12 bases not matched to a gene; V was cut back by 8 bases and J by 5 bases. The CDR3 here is CASFTKAGGGETQYF. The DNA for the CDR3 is TGTGCCAGCTTCACAAAAGCGGGGGGAGGGGAGACCCAGTACTTC.

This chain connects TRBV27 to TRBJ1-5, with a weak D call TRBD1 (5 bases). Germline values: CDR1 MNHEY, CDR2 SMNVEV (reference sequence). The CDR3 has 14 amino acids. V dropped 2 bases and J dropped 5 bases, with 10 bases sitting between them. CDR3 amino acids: CASSLKGFDQPQHF. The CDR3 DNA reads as TGTGCCAGCAGTTTAAAGGGGTTTGATCAGCCCCAGCATTTT.

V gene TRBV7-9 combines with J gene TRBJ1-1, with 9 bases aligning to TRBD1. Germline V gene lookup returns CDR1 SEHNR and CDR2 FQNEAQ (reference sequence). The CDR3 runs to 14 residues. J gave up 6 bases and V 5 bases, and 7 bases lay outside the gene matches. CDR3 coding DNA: TGTGCCAGCAGCGCTAGGACAGGGGACGCTGAAGCTTTCTTT. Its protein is CASSARTGDAEAFF. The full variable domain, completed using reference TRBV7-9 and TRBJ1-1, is DTGVSQNPRHKITKRGQNVTFRCDPISEHNRLYWYRQTLGQGPEFLTYFQNEAQLEKSRLLSDRFSAERPKGSFSTLEIQRTEQGDSAMYLCASSARTGDAEAFFGQGTRLTVV.

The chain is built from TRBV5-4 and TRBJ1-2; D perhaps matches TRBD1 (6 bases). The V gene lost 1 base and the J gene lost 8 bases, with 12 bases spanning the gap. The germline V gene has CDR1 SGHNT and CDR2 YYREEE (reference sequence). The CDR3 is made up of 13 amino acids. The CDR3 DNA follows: TGTGCCAGCAGCTTGAGGGGGGGAGGAGGCTACACCTTC. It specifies CASSLRGGGGYTF.

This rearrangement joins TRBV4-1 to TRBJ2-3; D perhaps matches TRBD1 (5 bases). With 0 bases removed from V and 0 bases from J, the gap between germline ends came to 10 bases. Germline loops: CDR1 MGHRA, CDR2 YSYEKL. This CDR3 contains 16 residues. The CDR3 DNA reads TGCGCCAGCAGCCAAGAGCCAGGGATGAGCACAGATACGCAGTATTTT. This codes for CASSQEPGMSTDTQYF.

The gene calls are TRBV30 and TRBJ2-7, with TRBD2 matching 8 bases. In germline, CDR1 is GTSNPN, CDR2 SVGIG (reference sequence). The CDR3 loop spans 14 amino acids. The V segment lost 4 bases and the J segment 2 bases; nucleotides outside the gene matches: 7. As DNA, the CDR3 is TGTGCCTGGACCGAAAAGGGACTAGCCTACGAGCAGTACTTC. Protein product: CAWTEKGLAYEQYF.

The CDR3 nucleotides read TGTGCCAGCAGCTTGGACCCAGCTGGGGCCAACGTCCTGACTTTC. Its translation is CASSLDPAGANVLTF. The V and J genes are TRBV5-4 and TRBJ2-6; no definite D call. The CDR3 has 15 amino acids. Between the trimmed V and J ends, which lost 0 bases and 2 bases, there was a span of 6 bases. Germline V CDR1 and CDR2: SGHNT, YYREEE (reference sequence).

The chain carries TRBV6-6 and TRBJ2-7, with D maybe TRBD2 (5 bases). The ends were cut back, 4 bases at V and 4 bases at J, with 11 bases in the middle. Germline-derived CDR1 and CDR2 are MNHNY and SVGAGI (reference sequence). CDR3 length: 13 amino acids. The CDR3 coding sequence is TGTGCCAGCAGTTCCGTATGGGAGTACGAGCAGTACTTC. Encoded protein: CASSSVWEYEQYF.

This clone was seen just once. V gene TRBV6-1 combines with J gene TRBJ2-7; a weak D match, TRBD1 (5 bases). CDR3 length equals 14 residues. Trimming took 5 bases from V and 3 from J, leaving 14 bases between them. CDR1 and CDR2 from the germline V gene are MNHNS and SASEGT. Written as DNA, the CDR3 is TGTGCCAGCAGTATACAGGATAATCACTACGAGCAGTACTTC. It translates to CASSIQDNHYEQYF.

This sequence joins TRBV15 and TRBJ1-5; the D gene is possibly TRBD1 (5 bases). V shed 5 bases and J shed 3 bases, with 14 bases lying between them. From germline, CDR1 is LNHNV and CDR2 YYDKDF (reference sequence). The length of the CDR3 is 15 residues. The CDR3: CATSGAGLTNQPQHF. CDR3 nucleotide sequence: TGTGCCACCAGCGGGGCCGGATTAACCAATCAGCCCCAGCATTTT.

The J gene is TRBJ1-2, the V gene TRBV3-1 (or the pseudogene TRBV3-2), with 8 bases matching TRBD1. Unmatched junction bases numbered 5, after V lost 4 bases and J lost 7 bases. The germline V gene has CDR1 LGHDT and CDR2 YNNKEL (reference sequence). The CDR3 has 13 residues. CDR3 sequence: CASSPQGVGGYTF. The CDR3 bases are TGTGCCAGCAGCCCACAGGGGGTAGGTGGCTACACCTTC.

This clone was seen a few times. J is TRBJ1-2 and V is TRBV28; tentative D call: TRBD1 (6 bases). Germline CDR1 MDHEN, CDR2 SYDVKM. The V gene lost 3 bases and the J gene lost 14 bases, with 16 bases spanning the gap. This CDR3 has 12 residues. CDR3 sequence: CASSLPQGNGTF. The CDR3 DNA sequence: TGTGCCAGCAGTTTGCCACAGGGTAATGGGACCTTC.

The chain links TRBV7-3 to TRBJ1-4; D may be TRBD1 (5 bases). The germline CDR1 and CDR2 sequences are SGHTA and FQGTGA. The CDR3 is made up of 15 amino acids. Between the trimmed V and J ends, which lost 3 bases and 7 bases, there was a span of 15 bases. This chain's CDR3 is CASSLTREVGEKLFF. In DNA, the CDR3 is TGTGCCAGCAGCTTGACCAGGGAAGTCGGTGAAAAACTGTTTTTT.

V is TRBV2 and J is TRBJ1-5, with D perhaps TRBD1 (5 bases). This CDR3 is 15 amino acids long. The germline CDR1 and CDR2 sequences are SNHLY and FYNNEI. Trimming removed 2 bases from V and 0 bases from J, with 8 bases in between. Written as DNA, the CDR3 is TGTGCCAGCAGTGAAAGACAGAATAGCAATCAGCCCCAGCATTTT. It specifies CASSERQNSNQPQHF.

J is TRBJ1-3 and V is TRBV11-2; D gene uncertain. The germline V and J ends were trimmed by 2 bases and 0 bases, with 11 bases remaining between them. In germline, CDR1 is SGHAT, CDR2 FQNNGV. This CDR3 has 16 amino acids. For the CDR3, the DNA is TGTGCCAGCAGCTTAAGGGCGGGCTTCTCTGGAAACACCATATATTTT. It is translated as CASSLRAGFSGNTIYF.

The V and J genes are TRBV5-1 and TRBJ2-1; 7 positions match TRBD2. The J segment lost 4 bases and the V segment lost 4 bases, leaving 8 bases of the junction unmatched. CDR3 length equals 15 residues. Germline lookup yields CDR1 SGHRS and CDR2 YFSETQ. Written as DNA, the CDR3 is TGCGCCAGCAGCCCCGGGGAGGGGAGTTACAATGAGCAGTTCTTC. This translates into CASSPGEGSYNEQFF.

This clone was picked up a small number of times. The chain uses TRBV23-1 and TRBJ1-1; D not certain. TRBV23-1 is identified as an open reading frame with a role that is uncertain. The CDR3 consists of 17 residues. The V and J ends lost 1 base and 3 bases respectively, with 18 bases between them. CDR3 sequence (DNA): TGCGCCAGCAGTCAATGGAGCCATGGATCTCGGCACACTGAAGCTTTCTTT. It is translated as CASSQWSHGSRHTEAFF.

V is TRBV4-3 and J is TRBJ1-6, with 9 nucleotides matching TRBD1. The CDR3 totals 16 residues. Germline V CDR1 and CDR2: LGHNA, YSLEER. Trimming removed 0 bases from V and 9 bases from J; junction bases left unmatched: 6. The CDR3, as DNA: TGCGCCAGCAGCCAAGAAAGAGTGGACAGGGGTTCACCCCTCCACTTT. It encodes CASSQERVDRGSPLHF.